The rows below give T cell receptor beta chains drawn from one sample of a study of T cell clonotyping in hematopoietic cell transplantation. Sequencing was performed with immunoSEQ multiplex PCR; in TCRdb, only in-frame clones are kept and a portion is missing. The sample records 7,200 or so clones, about 91% being singletons. Sequencing was performed on PBMCs, taken 30 days after allogeneic stem cell transplant. The receptors originated from a female patient in her 50s who had an allogeneic stem cell transplant from an unrelated donor, so the T cells may come from the graft donor. Some clones in this sample may be carry-over from other donors' samples. Both conserved end residues are trimmed from each CDR3. Fields, in order: J gene, V gene, CDR3 protein.

j_gene: TRBJ1-2; v_gene: TRBV9; CDR3aa: ASSSHSPMERYGYT
j_gene: TRBJ2-7; v_gene: TRBV7-2; CDR3aa: ASSLGAAITYEQY
j_gene: TRBJ2-7; v_gene: TRBV27; CDR3aa: ASSRLAGEQY
j_gene: TRBJ2-7; v_gene: TRBV18; CDR3aa: ASSPSERTNEQY
j_gene: TRBJ1-1; v_gene: TRBV9; CDR3aa: ASSQGQEAF
j_gene: TRBJ2-5; v_gene: TRBV7-6; CDR3aa: ASTPSGTSGGVQETQY
j_gene: TRBJ2-2; v_gene: TRBV6-8; CDR3aa: ASSSYTGELF
j_gene: TRBJ2-7; v_gene: TRBV7-2; CDR3aa: ASSLSVTSSYEQY
j_gene: TRBJ1-4; v_gene: TRBV4-1; CDR3aa: ASSEHWNVDEKLF
j_gene: TRBJ2-7; v_gene: TRBV28; CDR3aa: ASSVYPSQRSYEQY
j_gene: TRBJ1-5; v_gene: TRBV30; CDR3aa: AWDRERNQPQH
j_gene: TRBJ2-7; v_gene: TRBV29-1; CDR3aa: SVAHSGLASYEQY
j_gene: TRBJ1-5; v_gene: TRBV7-9; CDR3aa: ASTFGQGQGNQPQH
j_gene: TRBJ1-1; v_gene: TRBV5-7; CDR3aa: ASSLRGHGFRTEAF
j_gene: TRBJ2-3; v_gene: TRBV5-1; CDR3aa: ASSLEGLAGAGDTQY
j_gene: TRBJ1-2; v_gene: TRBV19; CDR3aa: ASSIVQGNDGYT
j_gene: TRBJ2-7; v_gene: TRBV10-3; CDR3aa: AISESYSPYEQY
j_gene: TRBJ1-6; v_gene: TRBV27; CDR3aa: ASSLSADGNSPLH
j_gene: TRBJ1-2; v_gene: TRBV28; CDR3aa: ASSRQPRGYT
j_gene: TRBJ1-3; v_gene: TRBV30; CDR3aa: AWSVARSGNTIY
j_gene: TRBJ1-1; v_gene: TRBV5-6; CDR3aa: ASSLSGTEAF
j_gene: TRBJ2-7; v_gene: TRBV5-1; CDR3aa: ASSSAGGTYEQY
j_gene: TRBJ1-2; v_gene: TRBV4-2; CDR3aa: ASSQTRQIYGYT
j_gene: TRBJ1-5; v_gene: TRBV19; CDR3aa: ASSRWEGGNQPQH
j_gene: TRBJ2-1; v_gene: TRBV4-3; CDR3aa: ASSQDRLAGDYEQF
j_gene: TRBJ1-4; v_gene: TRBV30; CDR3aa: AWSWGEKLF
j_gene: TRBJ1-2; v_gene: TRBV5-8; CDR3aa: ASSLNAAYGYT
j_gene: TRBJ1-6; v_gene: TRBV7-6; CDR3aa: ASSRGQGFYNSPLH
j_gene: TRBJ1-1; v_gene: TRBV7-2; CDR3aa: ASSLGRNTEAF
j_gene: TRBJ1-1; v_gene: TRBV28; CDR3aa: ASYRQGSEAF
j_gene: TRBJ2-7; v_gene: TRBV6-1; CDR3aa: ASSESESIRNEQY
j_gene: TRBJ2-7; v_gene: TRBV5-5; CDR3aa: ASSWGMGQY
j_gene: TRBJ1-5; v_gene: TRBV19; CDR3aa: ASSIEQGSGQPQH
j_gene: TRBJ2-3; v_gene: TRBV30; CDR3aa: AWSAPGTQY
j_gene: TRBJ1-3; v_gene: TRBV7-9; CDR3aa: ASSPPEGTGNTIY
j_gene: TRBJ1-1; v_gene: TRBV6-5; CDR3aa: ASSRYTEAF
j_gene: TRBJ1-5; v_gene: TRBV19; CDR3aa: ASSIPWEARPQH
j_gene: TRBJ1-1; v_gene: TRBV4-1; CDR3aa: ASSQAAGLDTEAF
j_gene: TRBJ2-7; v_gene: TRBV25-1; CDR3aa: ASFFDEGGEQY
j_gene: TRBJ1-2; v_gene: TRBV6-5; CDR3aa: ASRPPGQGNYGYT
j_gene: TRBJ2-7; v_gene: TRBV12-5; CDR3aa: ASGLAGPGTYEQY
j_gene: TRBJ1-1; v_gene: TRBV27; CDR3aa: ASSPSGQGGTEAF
j_gene: TRBJ2-4; v_gene: TRBV19; CDR3aa: ASSIWGPRLAENIQY
j_gene: TRBJ2-5; v_gene: TRBV27; CDR3aa: ASSLGRPETQY
j_gene: TRBJ1-2; v_gene: TRBV29-1; CDR3aa: SVETENRRRGYGYT
j_gene: TRBJ2-5; v_gene: TRBV19; CDR3aa: ASSRDFQETQY
j_gene: TRBJ1-6; v_gene: TRBV2; CDR3aa: ASKIQNSPLH
j_gene: TRBJ1-2; v_gene: TRBV5-4; CDR3aa: ASSLGGLIYGYT
j_gene: TRBJ2-7; v_gene: TRBV4-2; CDR3aa: ASSQDFSGIGYEQY
j_gene: TRBJ1-2; v_gene: TRBV6-5; CDR3aa: ASSSRTGRVYYGYT
j_gene: TRBJ1-5; v_gene: TRBV2; CDR3aa: ASSEWTGYNQPQH
j_gene: TRBJ1-5; v_gene: TRBV7-2; CDR3aa: ASSVAGGVGNQPQH
j_gene: TRBJ2-2; v_gene: TRBV4-3; CDR3aa: ASSRDGLAGGFGELF
j_gene: TRBJ2-1; v_gene: TRBV7-8; CDR3aa: ASSLVGSSYNEQF
j_gene: TRBJ2-7; v_gene: TRBV9; CDR3aa: ASSVGNSYEQY